This entry lists 9 T cell receptor beta chains sequenced from one sample in a study of blood T cell repertoires in COVID-19. This table comes from immunoSEQ multiplex PCR, and its TCRdb copy is limited to in-frame clones, with some not included. The data contain fewer than 250,000 clones, about 90% of them seen just once; the ten biggest clones take up 2.2%. Material: peripheral blood. The origin of the receptors is a woman aged 45-65 years with acute or convalescent COVID-19.

The CDR3, as DNA: TGTGCCAGTACCGGCTCAGGCCTGCAAGAGACCCAGTACTTC. It encodes CASTGSGLQETQYF. The genes are TRBV19 and TRBJ2-5; D ambiguous. Between the trimmed V and J ends, which lost 7 bases and 2 bases, there was a span of 14 bases. This CDR3 is built from 14 residues. The V gene's germline CDR1 is LNHDA and CDR2 SQIVND (reference sequence).

This clone was recorded a few times. The CDR3 coding sequence is TGTGCCAGTAGTGTCAGGGCCAAAGATACGCAGTATTTT. Translation: CASSVRAKDTQYF. The J gene is TRBJ2-3, the V gene TRBV19, with D perhaps matching TRBD1 (5 bases). Germline CDR1 and CDR2: LNHDA and SQIVND (reference sequence). The CDR3 sequence is 13 residues long. Trimming stripped 5 bases from V and 5 bases from J, with 11 bases between.

The genes are TRBV10-2 and TRBJ2-1; 7 bases agree with TRBD2. V lost 5 bases to trimming and J lost 10 bases; unmatched junction nucleotides: 8. This CDR3 spans 13 amino acids. The germline V gene has CDR1 WSHSY and CDR2 SAAADI. The CDR3 spells CASSPRLAGEQFF. The DNA for the CDR3 is TGCGCCAGCAGTCCAAGACTAGCTGGCGAGCAGTTCTTC.

This rearrangement joins TRBV4-2 to TRBJ2-3, with 16 bases lining up with TRBD2. Germline V gene lookup returns CDR1 LGHNA and CDR2 YNFKEQ. With 0 bases clipped from V and 4 bases from J, the junction kept 4 bases outside the gene matches. This CDR3 spans 18 amino acids. CDR3 bases: TGTGCCAGCAGCCAAGAGGGACTAGCGGGGGGGCGGGCAGATACGCAGTATTTT. This encodes CASSQEGLAGGRADTQYF.

This chain joins TRBV6-2 or TRBV6-3 and TRBJ2-1; possible D gene TRBD2, 6 bases. V lost 4 bases and J 6 bases, leaving 10 bases between the germline ends. Germline values: CDR1 MNHEY, CDR2 SVGEGT. The CDR3 loop spans 13 amino acids. Here the CDR3 reads CASSSPSVNEQFF. The CDR3 region has the DNA TGTGCCAGCAGTTCCCCTAGCGTCAATGAGCAGTTCTTC.

The CDR3 coding sequence is TGTGCCAGTACCGTGACAGGGATTAGCAATCAGCCCCAGCATTTT. Protein: CASTVTGISNQPQHF. The rearrangement uses TRBV19 and TRBJ1-5, with 7 bases identical to TRBD1. Germline-derived CDR1 and CDR2 are LNHDA and SQIVND (reference sequence). V lost 7 bases to trimming and J lost 0 bases; unmatched junction nucleotides: 6. The CDR3 has 15 amino acids. Complete variable domain (other parts from reference TRBV19 and TRBJ1-5): DGGITQSPKYLFRKEGQNVTLSCEQNLNHDAMYWYRQDPGQGLRLIYYSQIVNDFQKGDIAEGYSVSREKKESFPLTVTSAQKNPTAFYLCASTVTGISNQPQHFGDGTRLSIL.

This chain links TRBV27 with TRBJ2-5; TRBD2 agrees at 9 bases. The CDR3 contains 15 residues. CDR1 is MNHEY, CDR2 SMNVEV, per germline (reference sequence). V lost 6 bases to trimming and J lost 5 bases; unmatched junction nucleotides: 10. CDR3 DNA sequence: TGTGCCAGCAGCCCCTTGCGGGGGGGCGGGGAGACCCAGTACTTC. As protein: CASSPLRGGGETQYF.

The V and J genes are TRBV6-4 and TRBJ2-7, with 10 bases aligning to TRBD2. Trimming cost V 5 bases and J 5 bases; bases outside gene matches: 9. Looked up from germline, CDR1 is MRHNA and CDR2 is SNTAGT. The CDR3 covers 15 residues. The CDR3 reads CASSQLAGKVNEQYF. In nucleotides, the CDR3 is TGTGCCAGCAGTCAACTAGCGGGGAAAGTCAACGAGCAGTACTTC.

This chain uses TRBV9 with TRBJ2-3; the D gene is possibly TRBD2 (5 bases). CDR3 length equals 14 residues. The ends were cut back, 0 bases at V and 6 bases at J, with 11 bases in the middle. Germline CDR1 SGDLS, CDR2 YYNGEE. CDR3 sequence: CASSVVGDIDTQYF. The CDR3 nucleotides are TGTGCCAGCAGCGTAGTGGGAGACATCGATACGCAGTATTTT.